Given below is one T cell receptor (beta chain) in context. Its antigen remains unknown. For each CDR3 protein, TCRdb gives one entry from its re-call of the 5' RACE reads, without DNA. Recorded for this sample: 350,000 to 400,000 distinct CDR3 sequences. The sample originates from a study of T cells expressing NK-cell markers. Study-wide background: It was sorted CD3+CD56+NKG2C+, CD3+CD56+NKG2C- and CD3+CD56-NKG2C+ T cells that supplied the TCR beta repertoires. There were seven HCMV-seropositive donors and one seronegative donor among the eight sequenced. The study's findings and limits: The contribution of dominant NKG2C+ clonotypes to CD8+ T cells in roughly six donors was roughly 1.0-7.5%.

CDR1 is SNHLY and CDR2 is FYNNEI in the germline V gene. The CDR3 runs 17 residues. V and J are TRBV2 and TRBJ2-1; TCRdb calls TRBD2, which cannot be checked without DNA. The sequence derives from a woman aged 45-65 years in good health. Sequenced material: blood T cells: a sorted CD56 or NKG2C T cell subset, CD4+ or CD8+ T cells, or bulk PBMC T cells (not recorded which). The CDR3 protein is CASSDPFSGTNYNEQFF.